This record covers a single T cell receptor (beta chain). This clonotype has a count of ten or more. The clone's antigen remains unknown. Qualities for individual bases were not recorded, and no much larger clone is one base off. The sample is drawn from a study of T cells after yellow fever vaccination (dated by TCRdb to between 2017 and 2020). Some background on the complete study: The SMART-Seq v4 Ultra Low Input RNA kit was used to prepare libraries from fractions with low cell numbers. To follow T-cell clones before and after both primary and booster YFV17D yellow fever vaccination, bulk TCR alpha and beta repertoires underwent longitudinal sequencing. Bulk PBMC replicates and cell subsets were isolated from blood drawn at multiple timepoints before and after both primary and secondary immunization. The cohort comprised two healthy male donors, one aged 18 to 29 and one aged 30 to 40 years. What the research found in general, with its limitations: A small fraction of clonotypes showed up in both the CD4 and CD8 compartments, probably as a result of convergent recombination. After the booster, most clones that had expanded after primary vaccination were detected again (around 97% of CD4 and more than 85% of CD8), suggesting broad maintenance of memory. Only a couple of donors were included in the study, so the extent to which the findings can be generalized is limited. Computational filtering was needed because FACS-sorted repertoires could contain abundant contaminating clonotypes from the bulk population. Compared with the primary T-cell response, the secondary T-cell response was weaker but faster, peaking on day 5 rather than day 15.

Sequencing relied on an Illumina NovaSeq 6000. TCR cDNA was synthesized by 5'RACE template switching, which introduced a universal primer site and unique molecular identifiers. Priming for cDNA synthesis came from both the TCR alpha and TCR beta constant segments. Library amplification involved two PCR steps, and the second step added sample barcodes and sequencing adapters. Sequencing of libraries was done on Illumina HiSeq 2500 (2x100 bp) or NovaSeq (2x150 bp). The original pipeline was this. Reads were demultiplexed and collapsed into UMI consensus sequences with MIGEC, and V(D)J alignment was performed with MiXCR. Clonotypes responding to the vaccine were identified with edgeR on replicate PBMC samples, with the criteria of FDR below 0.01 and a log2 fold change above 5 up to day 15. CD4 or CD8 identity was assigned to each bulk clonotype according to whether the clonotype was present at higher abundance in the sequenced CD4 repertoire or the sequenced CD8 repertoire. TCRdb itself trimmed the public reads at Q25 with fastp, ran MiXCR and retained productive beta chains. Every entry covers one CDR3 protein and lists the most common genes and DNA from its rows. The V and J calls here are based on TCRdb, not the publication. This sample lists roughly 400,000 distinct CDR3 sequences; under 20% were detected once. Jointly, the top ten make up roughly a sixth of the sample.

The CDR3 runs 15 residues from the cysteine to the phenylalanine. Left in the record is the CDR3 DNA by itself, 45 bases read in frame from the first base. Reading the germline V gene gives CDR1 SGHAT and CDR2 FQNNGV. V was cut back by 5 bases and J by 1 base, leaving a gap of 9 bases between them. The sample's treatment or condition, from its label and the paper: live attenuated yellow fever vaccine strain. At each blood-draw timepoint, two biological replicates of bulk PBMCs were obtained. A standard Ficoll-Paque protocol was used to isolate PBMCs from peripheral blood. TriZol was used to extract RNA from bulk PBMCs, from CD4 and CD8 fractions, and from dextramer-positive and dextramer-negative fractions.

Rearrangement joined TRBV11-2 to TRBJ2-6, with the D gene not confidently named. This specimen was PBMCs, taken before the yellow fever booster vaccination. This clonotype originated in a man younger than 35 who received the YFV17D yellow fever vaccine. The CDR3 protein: CASSLPLSGANVLTF. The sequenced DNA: TGTGCCAGCAGCCTTCCACTTTCTGGGGCCAACGTCCTGACTTTC.